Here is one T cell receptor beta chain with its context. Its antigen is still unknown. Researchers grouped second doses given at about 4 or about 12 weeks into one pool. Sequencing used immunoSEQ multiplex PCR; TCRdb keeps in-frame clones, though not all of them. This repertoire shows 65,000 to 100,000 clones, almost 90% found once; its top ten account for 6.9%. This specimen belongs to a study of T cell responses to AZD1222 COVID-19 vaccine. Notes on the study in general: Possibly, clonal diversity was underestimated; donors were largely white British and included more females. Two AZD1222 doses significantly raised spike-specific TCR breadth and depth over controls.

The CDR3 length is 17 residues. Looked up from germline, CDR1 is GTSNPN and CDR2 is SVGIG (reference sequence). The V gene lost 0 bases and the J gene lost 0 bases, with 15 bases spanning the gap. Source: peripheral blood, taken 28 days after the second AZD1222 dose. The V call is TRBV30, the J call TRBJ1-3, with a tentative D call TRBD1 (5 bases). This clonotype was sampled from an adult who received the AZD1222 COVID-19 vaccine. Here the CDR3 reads CAWSVTYRQSSGNTIYF. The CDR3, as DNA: TGTGCCTGGAGTGTAACTTACAGACAGAGCTCTGGAAACACCATATATTTT.